Listed below are T cell receptor beta chains from one sample, sequenced in a study of T-cell memory formation after mild COVID-19. TCRdb ran MiXCR on the 5' RACE reads and lists one entry per CDR3 protein. The sample lists around 390,000 distinct CDR3 sequences; about 17% were seen once. Sequencing was carried out using PBMCs or a T cell subset sorted from them (not recorded which). The receptors come from a man in his late teens or twenties who had mild COVID-19 (a few samples of this study predate the infection). Cell type and time point are not known. Each CDR3 is given without its conserved first and last residue. Each record gives: V gene, clone size, CDR3 protein. Clone size is stated in some rows and not others, as once, few, many or a class when expanded.

v_call: TRBV5-1
clone_size: .
cdr3_aa: ASSEVGEGTEAF

v_call: TRBV6-2/TRBV6-3
clone_size: .
cdr3_aa: ASSYPLQGPDTQY

v_call: TRBV7-3
clone_size: few
cdr3_aa: ASSPSGVSYNEQF

v_call: TRBV5-1
clone_size: many
cdr3_aa: ASSLERANTGELF

v_call: TRBV6-1
clone_size: .
cdr3_aa: ASSGQVGKPQH

v_call: TRBV15
clone_size: .
cdr3_aa: ATSRVSSGMNEQF

v_call: TRBV27
clone_size: .
cdr3_aa: ASSLGSGTEQY

v_call: TRBV6-6
clone_size: .
cdr3_aa: ASSWGTGGELF

v_call: TRBV6-2/TRBV6-3
clone_size: few
cdr3_aa: ASRGGQGAKNEQF

v_call: TRBV7-9
clone_size: .
cdr3_aa: ASSRTPGGNTDTQY

v_call: TRBV14
clone_size: .
cdr3_aa: ASSQVVGGNEQF

v_call: TRBV7-2
clone_size: many
cdr3_aa: ASSSAGTQETQY

v_call: TRBV4-1
clone_size: .
cdr3_aa: ASSPFGTFNTGELF

v_call: TRBV2
clone_size: few
cdr3_aa: AGRGMSSSYEQY

v_call: TRBV30
clone_size: few
cdr3_aa: AWSGSAGAAYEQY

v_call: TRBV11-2
clone_size: few
cdr3_aa: ASSSSGTLHYEQY

v_call: TRBV20-1
clone_size: few
cdr3_aa: SAQIRGNSRNEQF

v_call: TRBV24-1
clone_size: few
cdr3_aa: ATSDGYTDTQY

v_call: TRBV20-1
clone_size: .
cdr3_aa: SARDRRGIQPQH

v_call: TRBV4-3
clone_size: .
cdr3_aa: ASSQEEKRGKSDTQY

v_call: TRBV15
clone_size: few
cdr3_aa: ATSSEIGRFEAF

v_call: TRBV7-2
clone_size: .
cdr3_aa: ASSVGTGVWGQPQH

v_call: TRBV7-3
clone_size: .
cdr3_aa: ASSLKPRLYEQY

v_call: TRBV7-2
clone_size: few
cdr3_aa: ASSRATSTDTQY

v_call: TRBV14
clone_size: few
cdr3_aa: ASSTPGQGTANYGYT

v_call: TRBV7-2
clone_size: .
cdr3_aa: ASSLVPGQVLTGNTIY

v_call: TRBV7-2
clone_size: .
cdr3_aa: ASSQTGNWEKLF

v_call: TRBV7-3
clone_size: few
cdr3_aa: ASSPGQGDTQY

v_call: TRBV11-2
clone_size: .
cdr3_aa: ASSRVASTDTQY

v_call: TRBV6-6
clone_size: few
cdr3_aa: ASSWVEYNSPLH

v_call: TRBV6-5
clone_size: .
cdr3_aa: ASSYSKAYEQY

v_call: TRBV20-1
clone_size: few
cdr3_aa: SAIHTGINEAF

v_call: TRBV7-2
clone_size: few
cdr3_aa: ASSAHLADHEQF

v_call: TRBV6-2/TRBV6-3
clone_size: .
cdr3_aa: ASSILPGQGSGELF

v_call: TRBV27
clone_size: few
cdr3_aa: ASSFDGNEQF

v_call: TRBV29-1
clone_size: many
cdr3_aa: SVRTGGRTDTQY

v_call: TRBV7-2
clone_size: .
cdr3_aa: ASGDRSNQPQH

v_call: TRBV6-5
clone_size: .
cdr3_aa: ASSYRGPRQPQH

v_call: TRBV4-1
clone_size: .
cdr3_aa: ASSQGGWDDQKLF

v_call: TRBV28
clone_size: few
cdr3_aa: ASSFPFRIRDFVPDTQY

v_call: TRBV12-3/TRBV12-4
clone_size: .
cdr3_aa: ASSLDRARTDTQY

v_call: TRBV5-1
clone_size: .
cdr3_aa: ASSPERHHEQF

v_call: TRBV6-1
clone_size: .
cdr3_aa: ASSREAAGYNEQF

v_call: TRBV4-2
clone_size: .
cdr3_aa: ASSQDPLSGGADTQY

v_call: TRBV5-1
clone_size: few
cdr3_aa: ASSDQGGTEAF

v_call: TRBV5-1
clone_size: few
cdr3_aa: ASSLDPGGGYEQY

v_call: TRBV18
clone_size: few
cdr3_aa: ASSADRGLPGANVLT

v_call: TRBV28
clone_size: .
cdr3_aa: ASIPAGAGDQPQH

v_call: TRBV27
clone_size: .
cdr3_aa: ASSALDRSAGNEQF

v_call: TRBV20-1
clone_size: .
cdr3_aa: SARDPRGTGELF

v_call: TRBV4-3
clone_size: few
cdr3_aa: ASSQVFGLNREQF

v_call: TRBV5-4
clone_size: .
cdr3_aa: ASSLGSDRSLDTQY

v_call: TRBV7-2
clone_size: few
cdr3_aa: ASTPYGRQGRTDTQY

v_call: TRBV6-1
clone_size: .
cdr3_aa: ASSNTVLAGTDTQY

v_call: TRBV6-1
clone_size: many
cdr3_aa: ASSPWDSAGANVLT

v_call: TRBV5-1
clone_size: few
cdr3_aa: ASSSAVAKDTQY

v_call: TRBV7-2
clone_size: .
cdr3_aa: ASSPTRGSYNEQF

v_call: TRBV5-1
clone_size: .
cdr3_aa: ASSLAGVGLGADTQY